This T cell receptor (beta chain) was identified during a study of CD8+ T cells in alopecia areata. Whole-study findings and limits: In scalp and blood during tofacitinib, many expanded lesional clones persisted.

As to treatment: oral pan-JAK inhibitor, 5-10 mg twice daily. RNA was isolated and reverse transcribed to cDNA, the sequencing template. Assay used: immunoSEQ multiplex PCR; TCRdb lists only in-frame clones, some missing. This sample has around 140,000 clones, with roughly 54% found just once. In germline, CDR1 is MNHEY, CDR2 SMNVEV (reference sequence). This CDR3 comprises 14 residues. The V end lost 3 bases, the J end lost 4 bases, and 10 bases lay between the germline ends. A remark on this clone: Antigen specificity is unknown. This CDR3 is also generated by other DNA sequences in the sample.

The V gene is TRBV27, the J gene TRBJ1-5; TRBD1 might be the D (5 bases). Sequenced material: CD8+ T cells sorted from blood, taken at week 4, from a patient treated with tofacitinib. The clonotype comes from a human donor with alopecia areata. CDR3 sequence: CASSFTGGNQPQHF. The CDR3 coding sequence is TGTGCCAGCAGTTTTACAGGTGGTAATCAGCCCCAGCATTTT.